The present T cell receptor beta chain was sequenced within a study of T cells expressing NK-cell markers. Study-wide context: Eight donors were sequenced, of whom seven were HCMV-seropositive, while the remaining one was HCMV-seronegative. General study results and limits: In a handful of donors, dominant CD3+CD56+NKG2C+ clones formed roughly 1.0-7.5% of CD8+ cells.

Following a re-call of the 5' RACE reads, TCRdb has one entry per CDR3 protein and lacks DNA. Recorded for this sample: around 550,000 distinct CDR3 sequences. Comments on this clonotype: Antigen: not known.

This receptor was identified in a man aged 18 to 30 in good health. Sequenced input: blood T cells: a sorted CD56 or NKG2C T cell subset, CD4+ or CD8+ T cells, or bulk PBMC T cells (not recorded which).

CDR3 region: CSASPSGRRIAKNIQYF. V usage is TRBV20-1 and J usage is TRBJ2-4; with no DNA, the TCRdb D assignment of TRBD2 cannot be verified. The CDR3 runs 17 residues. Germline V gives CDR1 DFQATT, CDR2 SNEGSKA (reference sequence).